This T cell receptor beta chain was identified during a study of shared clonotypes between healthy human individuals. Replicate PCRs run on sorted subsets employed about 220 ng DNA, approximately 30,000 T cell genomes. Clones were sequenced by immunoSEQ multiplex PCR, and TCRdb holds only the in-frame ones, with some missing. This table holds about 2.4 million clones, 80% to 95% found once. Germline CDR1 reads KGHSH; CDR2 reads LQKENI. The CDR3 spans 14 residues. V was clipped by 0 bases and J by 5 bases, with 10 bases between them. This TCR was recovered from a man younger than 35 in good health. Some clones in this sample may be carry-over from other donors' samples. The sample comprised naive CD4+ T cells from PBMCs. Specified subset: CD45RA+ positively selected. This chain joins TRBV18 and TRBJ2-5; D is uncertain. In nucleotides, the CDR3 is TGTGCCAGCTCACCACCGGACGTCGGGGAGACCCAGTACTTC. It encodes CASSPPDVGETQYF.